This T cell receptor (beta chain) was observed in a study of monozygotic twins with inflammatory bowel disease (dated by TCRdb to the late 2010s). The study in broad terms: In total, around 30 monozygotic twin pairs made up the full study: 19 Danish pairs, all IBD-discordant, plus nine German pairs, of which four were IBD-concordant and five were IBD-discordant. The search for disease-associated traits relied mainly on comparing IBD patients with their genetically identical healthy co-twins within discordant pairs. Each individual had, on average, about 151 000 unique TCRalpha sequences and 181 000 unique TCRbeta sequences available for analysis. Paper-wide results and their limitations: No single strong signal or clonotype linked to IBD turned up in the results, so the idea that one exists was not supported. IBD patients had lower TCRbeta repertoire diversity, measured by the inverse Simpson index, than their healthy co-twins. Compared with healthy twins, IBD patients shared fewer clonotypes with other individuals, and the difference was most pronounced in patients with signs of disease activity. The analysis was unable to tell apart different T cell subtypes. Background noise and inter-individual variability may have been introduced into the repertoires by the differing immunosuppressive treatments among patients. No difference in repertoire similarity was observed between concordant and discordant twins, possibly owing to limited statistical power.

From each donor, a roughly 2.5 ml peripheral blood sample was drawn into PAXgene tubes and stored at -80 degrees C. Total RNA was isolated from whole blood with the PAXgene blood miRNA kit on an automated QIAcube, without T cell sorting. Peripheral blood from monozygotic twin pairs, either concordant or discordant for inflammatory bowel disease, underwent deep TCRalpha and TCRbeta repertoire profiling that used unique molecular barcoding. Smoking habits were recorded for all twin pairs, and individuals were classified as current, former or never smokers. The method behind the library was 5' RACE. Each TCR library was prepared from about 3,300 ng of total RNA. For each sample, cDNA was synthesized in eight separate reactions using SMARTScribe reverse transcriptase. Unique molecular identifiers containing a 6-nucleotide sample barcode were introduced through template switching during cDNA synthesis. Amplification of TCRalpha and TCRbeta cDNA involved two nested PCRs of approximately 16 and 9 cycles, and each PCR was followed by bead purification. Before amplification, cDNA was treated with uracil DNA-glycosylase and purified using the QIAquick PCR purification kit. In the second PCR, Illumina TruSeq-compatible adapters and sample-specific barcodes were added. TapeStation and Qubit were used to check library quality and concentration, and approximately 5.5 ng of each library went into the pool. Sequencing of the pooled libraries was done on an Illumina HiSeq2500 single-index Rapid Run using custom sequencing primers and 2 x 100 bp reads. The paper's data handling went like this. PCR and sequencing errors were corrected by UMI-based consensus assembly using MiGEC version 1.2.6. MiXCR version 2.1.1 handled V(D)J alignment, clonotype assembly and CDR3 extraction. To normalise gene usage, clonotype sharing and MAIT/NKT TCR abundance, the top 1000, 10 000 and 20 000 clonotypes in each sample were analysed. After downsampling to 27 000 UMIs, diversity was calculated as the inverse Simpson index using the vegan R package. Statistical testing used paired Mann-Whitney U tests on the discordant twin pairs and applied Benjamini-Hochberg correction for multiple testing. TCRdb reanalyzed the reads, keeping one entry per CDR3 protein sequence and omitting DNA. The V and J calls were determined by TCRdb, not by the authors. This sample's listing comprises fewer than 450,000 distinct CDR3 sequences. 2% to 3% of the sample lies in the top ten.

Per the germline V gene (reference sequence), DFQATT is the CDR1 and SNEGSKA is the CDR2. The CDR3 runs 15 residues from the cysteine to the phenylalanine. No DNA has been recorded. A remark on this clonotype: The target of this receptor is not known.

This receptor was taken from a human donor with ulcerative colitis or Crohn's disease, or a healthy co-twin of an affected twin (not recorded which). The sequence links TRBV20-1 to TRBJ2-1; the D call from TCRdb, TRBD2, cannot be confirmed without DNA. The specimen was blood. The CDR3 loop reads CSASPAGVHYNEQFF.